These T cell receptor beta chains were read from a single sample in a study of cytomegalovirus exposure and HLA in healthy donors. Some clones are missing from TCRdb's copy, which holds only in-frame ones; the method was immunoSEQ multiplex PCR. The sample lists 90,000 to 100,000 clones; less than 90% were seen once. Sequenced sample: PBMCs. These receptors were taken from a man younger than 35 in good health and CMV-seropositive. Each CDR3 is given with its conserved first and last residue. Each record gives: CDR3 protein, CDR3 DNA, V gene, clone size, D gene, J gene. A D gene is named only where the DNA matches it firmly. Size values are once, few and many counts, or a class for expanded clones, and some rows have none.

CASGFSGAGTDTQYF,TGTGCTAGTGGTTTTTCAGGGGCGGGCACAGATACGCAGTATTTT,TRBV12-5,NA,NA,TRBJ2-3
CASISTGGAGYTF,TGTGCCAGCATTTCTACAGGGGGTGCGGGCTACACCTTC,TRBV7-2,NA,TRBD1,TRBJ1-2
CASSQGRQDSYGYTF,TGCGCCAGCAGCCAAGGACGACAGGATTCCTATGGCTACACCTTC,TRBV4-3,NA,NA,TRBJ1-2
CASSHLTSGRATLANTGELFF,TGCGCCAGCAGCCACCTGACTAGCGGGAGGGCCACCCTCGCGAACACCGGGGAGCTGTTTTTT,TRBV4-3,NA,TRBD2,TRBJ2-2
CASSYSLSSSPGYTF,TGTGCCAGCAGTTACTCGTTGAGTAGCAGTCCTGGCTACACCTTC,TRBV6-5,NA,NA,TRBJ1-2
CATSRRLQGASGELFF,TGTGCCACCAGCAGACGATTACAGGGGGCGTCAGGGGAGCTGTTTTTT,TRBV15,NA,TRBD1,TRBJ2-2
CSVEGVGGREYNEQFF,TGCAGCGTTGAGGGGGTAGGAGGGAGGGAGTACAATGAGCAGTTCTTC,TRBV29-1,NA,TRBD2,TRBJ2-1
CASSSLSIGGLAGYNEQFF,TGCGCCAGCAGTTCGCTATCGATCGGGGGACTAGCCGGATACAATGAGCAGTTCTTC,TRBV10-1,few,TRBD2,TRBJ2-1
CASSLQDIYGYTF,TGTGCCAGTAGTTTACAGGACATCTATGGCTACACCTTC,TRBV19,NA,NA,TRBJ1-2
CSVEELVGYNEQFF,TGCAGCGTTGAAGAACTAGTGGGCTACAATGAGCAGTTCTTC,TRBV29-1,NA,NA,TRBJ2-1
CASSLASGQGVGEQYF,TGTGCCAGCAGCTTAGCCTCGGGACAGGGGGTTGGAGAGCAGTACTTC,TRBV7-6,NA,TRBD1,TRBJ2-7
CASSSPTPLAEQYF,TGTGCCAGCAGTTCACCCACCCCCCTAGCCGAGCAGTACTTC,TRBV28,NA,NA,TRBJ2-7
CASSFKAQGTNYGYTF,TGTGCCAGCAGCTTCAAAGCGCAGGGCACGAACTATGGCTACACCTTC,TRBV5-6,NA,NA,TRBJ1-2